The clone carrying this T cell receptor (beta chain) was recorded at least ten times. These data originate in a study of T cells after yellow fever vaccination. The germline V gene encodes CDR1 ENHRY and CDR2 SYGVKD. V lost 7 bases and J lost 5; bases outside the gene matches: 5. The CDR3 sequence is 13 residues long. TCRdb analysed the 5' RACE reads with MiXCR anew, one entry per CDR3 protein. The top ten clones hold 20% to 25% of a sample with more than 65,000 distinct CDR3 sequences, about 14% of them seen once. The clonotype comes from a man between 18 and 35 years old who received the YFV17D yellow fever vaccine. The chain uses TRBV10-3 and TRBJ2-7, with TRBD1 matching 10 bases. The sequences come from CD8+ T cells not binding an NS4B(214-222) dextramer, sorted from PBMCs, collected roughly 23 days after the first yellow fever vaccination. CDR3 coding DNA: TGTGCCATCACCCGGGACAGGGGAAACGAGCAGTACTTC. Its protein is CAITRDRGNEQYF.